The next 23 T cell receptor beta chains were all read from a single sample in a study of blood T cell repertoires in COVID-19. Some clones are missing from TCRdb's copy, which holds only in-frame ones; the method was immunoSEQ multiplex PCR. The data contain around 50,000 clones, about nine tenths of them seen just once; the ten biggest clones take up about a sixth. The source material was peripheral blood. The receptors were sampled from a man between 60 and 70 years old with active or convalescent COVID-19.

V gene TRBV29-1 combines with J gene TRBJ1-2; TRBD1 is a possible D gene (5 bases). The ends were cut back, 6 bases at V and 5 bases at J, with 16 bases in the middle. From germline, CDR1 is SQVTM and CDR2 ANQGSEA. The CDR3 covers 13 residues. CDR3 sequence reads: CSVSIPGTYGYTF. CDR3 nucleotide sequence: TGCAGCGTCTCCATCCCAGGGACTTATGGCTACACCTTC.

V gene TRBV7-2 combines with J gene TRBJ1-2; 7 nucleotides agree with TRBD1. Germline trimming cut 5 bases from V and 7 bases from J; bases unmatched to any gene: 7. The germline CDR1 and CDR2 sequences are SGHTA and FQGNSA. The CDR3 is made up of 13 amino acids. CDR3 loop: CASSVRQGGGYTF. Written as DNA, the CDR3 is TGTGCCAGCAGCGTCCGACAGGGAGGTGGCTACACCTTC.

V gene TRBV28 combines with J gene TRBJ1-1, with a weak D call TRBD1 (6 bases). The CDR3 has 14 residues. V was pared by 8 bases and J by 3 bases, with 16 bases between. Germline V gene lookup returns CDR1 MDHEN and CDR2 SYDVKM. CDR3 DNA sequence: TGTGCCAGCGTCTGGGGGGGCCCGGACACTGAAGCTTTCTTT. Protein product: CASVWGGPDTEAFF.

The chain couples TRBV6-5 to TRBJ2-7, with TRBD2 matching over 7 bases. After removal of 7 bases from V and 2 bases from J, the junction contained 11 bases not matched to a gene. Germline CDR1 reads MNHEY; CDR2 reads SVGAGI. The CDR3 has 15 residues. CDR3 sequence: CASTGSSGNTYEQYF. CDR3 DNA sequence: TGTGCCAGCACTGGGTCTAGCGGAAATACCTACGAGCAGTACTTC.

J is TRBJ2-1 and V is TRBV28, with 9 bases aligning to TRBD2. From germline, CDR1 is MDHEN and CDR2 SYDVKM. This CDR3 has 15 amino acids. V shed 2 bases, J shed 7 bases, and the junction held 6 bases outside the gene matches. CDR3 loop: CASSLRRGGLNEQFF. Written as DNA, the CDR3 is TGTGCCAGCAGTTTACGGCGGGGGGGCCTAAATGAGCAGTTCTTC.

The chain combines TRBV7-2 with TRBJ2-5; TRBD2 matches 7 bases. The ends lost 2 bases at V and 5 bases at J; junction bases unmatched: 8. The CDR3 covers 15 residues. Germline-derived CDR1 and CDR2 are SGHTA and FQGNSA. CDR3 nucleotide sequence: TGTGCCAGCAGCTTAATCCCAGCGGGGTCCGAGACCCAGTACTTC. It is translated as CASSLIPAGSETQYF.

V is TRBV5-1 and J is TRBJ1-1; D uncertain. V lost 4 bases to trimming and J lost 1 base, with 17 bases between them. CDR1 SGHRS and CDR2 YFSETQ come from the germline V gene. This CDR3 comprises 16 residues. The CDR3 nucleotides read TGCGCCAGCAGCACCCTAGAGCGGGAGGGGAACACTGAAGCTTTCTTT. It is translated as CASSTLEREGNTEAFF.

CDR3 residues: CASSQTDRAYNEQFF. The CDR3 DNA reads TGTGCCAGCAGCCAAACCGACAGGGCCTACAATGAGCAGTTCTTC. The V gene is TRBV4-2, the J gene TRBJ2-1; 7 nucleotides align to TRBD1. Trimming removed 2 bases from V and 2 bases from J; junction bases left unmatched: 3. The CDR3 sequence is 15 residues long. From germline, CDR1 is LGHNA and CDR2 YNFKEQ.

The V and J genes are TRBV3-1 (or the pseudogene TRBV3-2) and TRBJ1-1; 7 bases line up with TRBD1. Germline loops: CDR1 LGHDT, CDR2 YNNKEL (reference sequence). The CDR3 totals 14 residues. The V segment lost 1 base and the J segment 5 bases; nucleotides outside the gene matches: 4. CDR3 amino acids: CASSQVTGVTEAFF. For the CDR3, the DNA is TGTGCCAGCAGCCAAGTAACAGGGGTTACTGAAGCTTTCTTT.

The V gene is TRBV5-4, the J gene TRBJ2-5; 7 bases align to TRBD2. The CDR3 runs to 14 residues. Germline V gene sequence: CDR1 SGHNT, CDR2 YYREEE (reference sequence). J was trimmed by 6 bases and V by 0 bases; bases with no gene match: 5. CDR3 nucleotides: TGTGCCAGCAGCTTGGGGGGAGCGGGGAAGACCCAGTACTTC. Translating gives CASSLGGAGKTQYF.

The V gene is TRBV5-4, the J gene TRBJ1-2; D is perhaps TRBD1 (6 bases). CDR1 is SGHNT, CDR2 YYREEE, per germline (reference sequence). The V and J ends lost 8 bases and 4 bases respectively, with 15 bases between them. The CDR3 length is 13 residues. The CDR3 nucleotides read TGTGCCAGTTCCTTGACAGGATTCTATGGCTACACCTTC. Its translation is CASSLTGFYGYTF.

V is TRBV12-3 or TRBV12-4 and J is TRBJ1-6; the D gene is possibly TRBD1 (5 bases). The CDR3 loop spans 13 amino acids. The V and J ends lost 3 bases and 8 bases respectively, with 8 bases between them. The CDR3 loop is CASSFRGDSPLHF. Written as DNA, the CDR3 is TGTGCCAGCAGTTTTAGGGGCGATTCACCCCTCCACTTT.

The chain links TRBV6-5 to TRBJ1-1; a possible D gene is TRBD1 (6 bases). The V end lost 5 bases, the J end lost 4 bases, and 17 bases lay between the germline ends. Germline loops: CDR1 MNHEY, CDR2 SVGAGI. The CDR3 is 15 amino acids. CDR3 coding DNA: TGTGCCAGCAGTCGGGGAACCAGGGGATTCACTGAAGCTTTCTTT. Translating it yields CASSRGTRGFTEAFF.

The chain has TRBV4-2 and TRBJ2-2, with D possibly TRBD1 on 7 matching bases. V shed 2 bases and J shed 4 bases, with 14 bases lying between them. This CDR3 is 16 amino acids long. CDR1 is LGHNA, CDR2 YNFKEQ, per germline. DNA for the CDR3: TGTGCCAGCAGCCAATTTGCGGGACAGTCCACCGGGGAGCTGTTTTTT. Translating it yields CASSQFAGQSTGELFF.

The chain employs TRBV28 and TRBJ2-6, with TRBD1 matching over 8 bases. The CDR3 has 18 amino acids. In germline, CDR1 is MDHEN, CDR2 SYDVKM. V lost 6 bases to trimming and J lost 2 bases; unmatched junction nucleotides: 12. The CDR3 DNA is TGTGCCAGCAGGGCCCGGACAGGGAAGGTGGCTGGGGCCAACGTCCTGACTTTC. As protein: CASRARTGKVAGANVLTF.

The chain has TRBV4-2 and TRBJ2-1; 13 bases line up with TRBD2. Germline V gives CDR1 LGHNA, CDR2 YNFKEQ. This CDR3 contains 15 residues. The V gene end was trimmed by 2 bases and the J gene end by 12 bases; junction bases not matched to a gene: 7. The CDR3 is CASSQQLAGGQGQFF. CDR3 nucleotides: TGTGCCAGCAGCCAACAACTAGCGGGGGGGCAGGGGCAGTTCTTC.

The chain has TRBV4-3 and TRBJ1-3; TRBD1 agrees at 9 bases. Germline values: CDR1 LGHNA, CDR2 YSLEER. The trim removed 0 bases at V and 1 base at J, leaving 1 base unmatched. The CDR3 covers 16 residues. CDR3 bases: TGCGCCAGCAGCCAAGACGGGACAGGGTCTGGAAACACCATATATTTT. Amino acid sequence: CASSQDGTGSGNTIYF.

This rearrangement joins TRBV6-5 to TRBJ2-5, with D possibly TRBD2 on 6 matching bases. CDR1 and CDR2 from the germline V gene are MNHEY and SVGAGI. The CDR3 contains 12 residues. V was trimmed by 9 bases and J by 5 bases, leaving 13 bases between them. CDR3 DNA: TGTGCCAGTATAGGGACTGTGGAGACCCAGTACTTC. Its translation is CASIGTVETQYF.

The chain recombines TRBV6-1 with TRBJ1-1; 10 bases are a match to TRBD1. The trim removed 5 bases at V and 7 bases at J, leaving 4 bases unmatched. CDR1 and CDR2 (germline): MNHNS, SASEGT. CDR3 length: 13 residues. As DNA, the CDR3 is TGTGCCAGCAGTAGACAGGGGGCCGGTGAAGCTTTCTTT. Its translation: CASSRQGAGEAFF.

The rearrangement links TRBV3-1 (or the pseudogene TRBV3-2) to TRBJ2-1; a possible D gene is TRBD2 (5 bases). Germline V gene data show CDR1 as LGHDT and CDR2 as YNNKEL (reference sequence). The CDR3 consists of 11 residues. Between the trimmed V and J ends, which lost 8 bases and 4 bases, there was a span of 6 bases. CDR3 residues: CASGGYNEQFF. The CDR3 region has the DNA TGTGCCAGCGGCGGGTACAATGAGCAGTTCTTC.

CDR3 bases: TGTGCCAGCAGCTTAGTTCAGTTCACTATCCACCCTGGTTCACCCCTCCACTTT. This encodes CASSLVQFTIHPGSPLHF. This sequence joins TRBV7-7 and TRBJ1-6; D is unclear. V was clipped by 1 base and J by 9 bases, with 22 bases between them. Germline assignment: CDR1 SSHAT and CDR2 FNYEAQ (reference sequence). This CDR3 has 18 residues.

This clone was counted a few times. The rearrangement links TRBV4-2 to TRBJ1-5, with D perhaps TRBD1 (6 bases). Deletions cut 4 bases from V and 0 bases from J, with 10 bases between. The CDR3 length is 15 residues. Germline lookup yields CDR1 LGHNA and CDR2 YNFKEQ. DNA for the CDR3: TGTGCCAGCAGCCCTAGGGGGGGTAGCAATCAGCCCCAGCATTTT. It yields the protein CASSPRGGSNQPQHF.

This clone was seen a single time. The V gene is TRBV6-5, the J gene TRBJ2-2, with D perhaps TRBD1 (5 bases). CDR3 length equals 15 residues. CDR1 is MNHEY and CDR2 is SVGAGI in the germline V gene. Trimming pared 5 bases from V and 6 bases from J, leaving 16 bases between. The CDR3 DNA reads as TGTGCCAGCAGTATCGGGTGGGCACAGGCCGGGGAGCTGTTTTTT. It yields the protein CASSIGWAQAGELFF.